This entry is about one TCR beta chain. This CDR3 contains 14 residues. Trimming took off 6 bases at V and 1 base at J, with 13 bases between the two ends. Germline assignment: CDR1 SGHNT and CDR2 YYREEE (reference sequence). This record comes from a study of blood T cell repertoires in COVID-19. Study at large: T cells, B-cell-depleted T cells, or PBMCs provided the cDNA or gDNA that served as material.

Sequencing used immunoSEQ multiplex PCR; TCRdb keeps in-frame clones, though not all of them. Found here are about 320,000 clones, around 89% of them singletons; the top ten hold under 6.5%. The origin of this receptor is a man aged 18 to 29 who had recovered from COVID-19. This chain links TRBV5-4 with TRBJ1-1; D call uncertain. Source material: peripheral blood. CDR3 DNA: TGTGCCAGCAACTTTGAGACACCGAACACTGAAGCTTTCTTT. Encoded protein: CASNFETPNTEAFF.